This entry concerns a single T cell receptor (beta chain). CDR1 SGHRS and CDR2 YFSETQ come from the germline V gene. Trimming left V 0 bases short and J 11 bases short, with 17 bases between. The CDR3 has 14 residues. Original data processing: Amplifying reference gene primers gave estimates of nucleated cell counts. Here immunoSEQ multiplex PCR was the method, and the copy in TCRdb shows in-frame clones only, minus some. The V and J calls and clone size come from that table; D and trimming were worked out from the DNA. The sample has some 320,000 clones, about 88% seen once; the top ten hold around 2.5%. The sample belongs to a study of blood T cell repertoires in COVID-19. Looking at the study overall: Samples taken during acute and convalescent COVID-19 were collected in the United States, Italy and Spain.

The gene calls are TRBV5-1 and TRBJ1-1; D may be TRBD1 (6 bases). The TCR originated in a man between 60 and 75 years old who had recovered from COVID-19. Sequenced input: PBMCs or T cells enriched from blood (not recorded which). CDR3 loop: CASSLEGRGDVAFF. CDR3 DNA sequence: TGCGCCAGCAGCTTGGAAGGCAGGGGAGATGTGGCTTTCTTT.